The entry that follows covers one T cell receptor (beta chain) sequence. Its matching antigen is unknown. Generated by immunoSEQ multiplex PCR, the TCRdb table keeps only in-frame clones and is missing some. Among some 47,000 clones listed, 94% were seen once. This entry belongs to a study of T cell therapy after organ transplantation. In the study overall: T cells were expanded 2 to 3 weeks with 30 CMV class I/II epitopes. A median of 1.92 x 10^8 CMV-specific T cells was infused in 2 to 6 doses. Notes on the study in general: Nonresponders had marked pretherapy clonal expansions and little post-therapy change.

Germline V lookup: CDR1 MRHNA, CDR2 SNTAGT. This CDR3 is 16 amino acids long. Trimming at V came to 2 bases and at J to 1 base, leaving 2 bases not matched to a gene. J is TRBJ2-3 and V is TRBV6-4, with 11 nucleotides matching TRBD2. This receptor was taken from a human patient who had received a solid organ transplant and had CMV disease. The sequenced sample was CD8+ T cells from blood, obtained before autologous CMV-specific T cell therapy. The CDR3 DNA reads TGTGCCAGCAGTGACCGTAGCGGGGGGGGCACAGATACGCAGTATTTT. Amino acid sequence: CASSDRSGGGTDTQYF.